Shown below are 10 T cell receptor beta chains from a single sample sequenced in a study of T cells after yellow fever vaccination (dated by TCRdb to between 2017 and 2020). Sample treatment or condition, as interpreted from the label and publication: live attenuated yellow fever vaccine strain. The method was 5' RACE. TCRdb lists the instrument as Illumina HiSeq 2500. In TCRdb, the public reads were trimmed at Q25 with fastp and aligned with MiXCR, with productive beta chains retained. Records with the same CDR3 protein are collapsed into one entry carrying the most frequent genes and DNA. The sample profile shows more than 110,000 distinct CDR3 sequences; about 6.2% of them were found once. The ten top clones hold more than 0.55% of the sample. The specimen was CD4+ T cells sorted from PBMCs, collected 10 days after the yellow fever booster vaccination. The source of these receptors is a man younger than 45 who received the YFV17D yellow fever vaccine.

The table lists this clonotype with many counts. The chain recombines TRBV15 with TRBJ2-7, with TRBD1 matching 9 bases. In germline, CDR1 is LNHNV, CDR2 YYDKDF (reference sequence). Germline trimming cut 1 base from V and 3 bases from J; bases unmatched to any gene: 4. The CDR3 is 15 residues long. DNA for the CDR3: TGTGCCACCAGCAGAGTTGGACAGGGGAGCTACGAGCAGTACTTC. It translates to CATSRVGQGSYEQYF.

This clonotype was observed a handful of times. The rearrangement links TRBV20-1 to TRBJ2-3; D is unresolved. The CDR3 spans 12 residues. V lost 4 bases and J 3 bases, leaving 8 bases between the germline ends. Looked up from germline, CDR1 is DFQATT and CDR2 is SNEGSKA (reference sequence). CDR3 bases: TGCAGTGCTATTCCCTGGACAGATACGCAGTATTTT. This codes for CSAIPWTDTQYF.

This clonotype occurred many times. This CDR3 reads CASSFAGAKNIQYF. CDR3 nucleotides: TGTGCCAGCAGCTTTGCGGGTGCCAAAAACATTCAGTACTTC. The genes are TRBV5-6 and TRBJ2-4; possible D gene TRBD2, 5 bases. The CDR3 consists of 14 residues. Germline CDR1 is SGHDT and CDR2 is YYEEEE. The ends were cut back, 2 bases at V and 1 base at J, with 7 bases in the middle.

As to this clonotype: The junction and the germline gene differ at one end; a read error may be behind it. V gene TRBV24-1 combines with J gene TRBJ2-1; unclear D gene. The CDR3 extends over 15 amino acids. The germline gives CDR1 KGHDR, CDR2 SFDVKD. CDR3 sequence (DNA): TGTGCCACCAGTGATTTGAGGAATTCCTACAAAGAGCAGTTCTTC. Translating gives CATSDLRNSYKEQFF.

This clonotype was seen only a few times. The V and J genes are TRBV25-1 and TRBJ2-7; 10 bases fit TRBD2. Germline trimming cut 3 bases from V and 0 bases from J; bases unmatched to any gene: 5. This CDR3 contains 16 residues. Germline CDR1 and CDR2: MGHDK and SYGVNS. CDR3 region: CASSEGGLASSYEQYF. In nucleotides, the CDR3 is TGTGCCAGCAGTGAGGGGGGACTAGCGTCCTCCTACGAGCAGTACTTC.

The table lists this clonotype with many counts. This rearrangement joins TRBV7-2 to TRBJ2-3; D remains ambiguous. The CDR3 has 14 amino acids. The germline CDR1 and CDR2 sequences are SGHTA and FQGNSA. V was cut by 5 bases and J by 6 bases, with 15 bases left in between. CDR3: CASSVDSLIDTQYF. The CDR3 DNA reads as TGTGCCAGCAGCGTAGACTCCCTTATCGATACGCAGTATTTT.

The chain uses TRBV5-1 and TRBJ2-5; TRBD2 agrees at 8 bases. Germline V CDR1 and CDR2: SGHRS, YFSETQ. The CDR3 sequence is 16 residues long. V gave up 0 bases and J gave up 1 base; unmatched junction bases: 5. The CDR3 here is CASSLGSSGAQETQYF. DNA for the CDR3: TGCGCCAGCAGCTTGGGTAGTAGCGGGGCCCAAGAGACCCAGTACTTC.

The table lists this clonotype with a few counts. CDR3 sequence (DNA): TGCAGTGCTCCTTTGGTTAGCGGGAGAGGGGCCGGGGAGCTGTTTTTT. It specifies CSAPLVSGRGAGELFF. The genes are TRBV20-1 and TRBJ2-2; 9 bases are a match to TRBD2. Germline CDR1 reads DFQATT; CDR2 reads SNEGSKA (reference sequence). The trim removed 5 bases at V and 6 bases at J, leaving 13 bases unmatched. The CDR3 runs 16 residues.

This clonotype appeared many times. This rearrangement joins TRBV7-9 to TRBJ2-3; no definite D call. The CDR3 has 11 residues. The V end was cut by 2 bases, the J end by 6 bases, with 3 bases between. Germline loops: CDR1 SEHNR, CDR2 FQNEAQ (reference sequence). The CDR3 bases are TGTGCCAGCAGCTTATTCGATACGCAGTATTTT. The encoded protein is CASSLFDTQYF.

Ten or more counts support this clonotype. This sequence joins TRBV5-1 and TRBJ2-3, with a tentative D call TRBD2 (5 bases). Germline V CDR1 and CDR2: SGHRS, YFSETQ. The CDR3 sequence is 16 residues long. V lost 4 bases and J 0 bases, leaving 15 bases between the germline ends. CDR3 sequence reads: CASSLPTTTSTDTQYF. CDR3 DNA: TGCGCCAGCAGCCTTCCGACTACCACTAGCACAGATACGCAGTATTTT.